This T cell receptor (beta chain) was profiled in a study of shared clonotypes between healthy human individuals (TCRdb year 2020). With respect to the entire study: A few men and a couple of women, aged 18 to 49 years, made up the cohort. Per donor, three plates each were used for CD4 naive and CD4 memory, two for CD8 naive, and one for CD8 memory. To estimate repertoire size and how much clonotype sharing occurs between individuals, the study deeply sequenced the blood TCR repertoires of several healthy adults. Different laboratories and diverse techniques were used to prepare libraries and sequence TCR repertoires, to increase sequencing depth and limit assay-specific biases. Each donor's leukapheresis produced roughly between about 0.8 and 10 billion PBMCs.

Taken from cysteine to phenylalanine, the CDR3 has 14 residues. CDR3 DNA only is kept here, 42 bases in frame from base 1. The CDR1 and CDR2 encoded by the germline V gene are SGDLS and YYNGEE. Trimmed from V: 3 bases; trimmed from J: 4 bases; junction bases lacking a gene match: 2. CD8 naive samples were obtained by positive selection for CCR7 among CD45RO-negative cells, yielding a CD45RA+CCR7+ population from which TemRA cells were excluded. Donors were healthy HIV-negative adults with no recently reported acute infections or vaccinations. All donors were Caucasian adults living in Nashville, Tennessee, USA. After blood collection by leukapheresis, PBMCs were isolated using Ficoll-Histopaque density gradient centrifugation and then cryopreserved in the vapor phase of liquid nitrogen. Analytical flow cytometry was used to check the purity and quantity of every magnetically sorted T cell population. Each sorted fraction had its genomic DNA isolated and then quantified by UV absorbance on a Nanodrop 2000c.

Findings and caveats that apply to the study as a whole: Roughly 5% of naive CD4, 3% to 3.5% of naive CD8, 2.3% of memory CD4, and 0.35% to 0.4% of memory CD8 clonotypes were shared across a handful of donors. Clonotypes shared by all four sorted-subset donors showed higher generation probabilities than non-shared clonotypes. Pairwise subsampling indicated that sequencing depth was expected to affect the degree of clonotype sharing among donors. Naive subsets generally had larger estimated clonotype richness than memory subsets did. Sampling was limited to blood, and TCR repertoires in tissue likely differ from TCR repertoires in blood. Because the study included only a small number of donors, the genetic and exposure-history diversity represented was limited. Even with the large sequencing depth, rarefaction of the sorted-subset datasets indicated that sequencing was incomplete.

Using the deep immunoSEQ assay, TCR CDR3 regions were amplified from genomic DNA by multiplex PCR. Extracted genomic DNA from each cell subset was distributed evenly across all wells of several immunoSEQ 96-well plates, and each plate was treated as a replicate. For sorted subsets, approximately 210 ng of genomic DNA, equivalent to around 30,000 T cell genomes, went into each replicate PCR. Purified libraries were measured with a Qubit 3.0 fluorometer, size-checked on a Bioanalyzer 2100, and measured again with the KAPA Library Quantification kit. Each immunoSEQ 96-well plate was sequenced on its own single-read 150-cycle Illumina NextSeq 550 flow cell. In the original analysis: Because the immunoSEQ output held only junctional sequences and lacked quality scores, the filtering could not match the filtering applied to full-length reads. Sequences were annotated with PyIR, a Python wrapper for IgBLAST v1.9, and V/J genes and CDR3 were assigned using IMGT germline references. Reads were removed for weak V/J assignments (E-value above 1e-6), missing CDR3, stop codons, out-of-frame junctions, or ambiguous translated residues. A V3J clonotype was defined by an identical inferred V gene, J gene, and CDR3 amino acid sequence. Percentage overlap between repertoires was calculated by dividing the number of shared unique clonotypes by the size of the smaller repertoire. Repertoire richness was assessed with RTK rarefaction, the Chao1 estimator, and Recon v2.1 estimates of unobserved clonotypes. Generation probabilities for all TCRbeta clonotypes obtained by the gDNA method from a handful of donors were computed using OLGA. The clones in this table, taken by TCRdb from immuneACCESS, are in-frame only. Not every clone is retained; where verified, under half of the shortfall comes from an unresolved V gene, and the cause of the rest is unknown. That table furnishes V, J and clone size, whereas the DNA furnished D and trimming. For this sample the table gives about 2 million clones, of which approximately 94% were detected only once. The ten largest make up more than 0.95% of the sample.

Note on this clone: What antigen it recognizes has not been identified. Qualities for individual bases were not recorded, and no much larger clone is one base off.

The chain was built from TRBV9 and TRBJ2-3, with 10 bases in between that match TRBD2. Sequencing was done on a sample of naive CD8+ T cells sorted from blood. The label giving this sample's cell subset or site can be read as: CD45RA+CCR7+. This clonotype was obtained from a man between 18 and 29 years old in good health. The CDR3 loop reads CASSAGLAADTQYF. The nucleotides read TGTGCCAGCAGCGCAGGACTAGCGGCAGATACGCAGTATTTT.